One sample yielded the 9 T cell receptor beta chains listed below, sequenced in a study of blood T cell repertoires in COVID-19. Using immunoSEQ multiplex PCR, the repertoire was profiled, and TCRdb retains in-frame clones only, with some absent. The sample has about 220,000 clones, about four fifths seen once; the top ten hold approximately 1.2%. Source material: PBMCs or T cells enriched from blood (not recorded which). The receptors stem from a woman between 40 and 50 years old with acute COVID-19.

This chain uses TRBV19 with TRBJ1-2; D unclear. The CDR3 totals 14 residues. The germline gives CDR1 LNHDA, CDR2 SQIVND (reference sequence). V lost 10 bases, J lost 1 base, and 16 bases lay in between. CDR3 sequence (DNA): TGTGCCACCACCATTACCAACTATAACTATGGCTACACCTTC. Its protein is CATTITNYNYGYTF.

DNA for the CDR3: TGTGCCAGTAAGCCCCGTGAGGGAATGAACACTGAAGCTTTCTTT. This gives the protein CASKPREGMNTEAFF. V is TRBV19 and J is TRBJ1-1; no firm D call. Germline V gene sequence: CDR1 LNHDA, CDR2 SQIVND (reference sequence). Trimming took 7 bases from V and 0 from J, leaving 15 bases between them. The CDR3 loop spans 15 amino acids.

The rearrangement links TRBV25-1 to TRBJ1-4; 10 nucleotides match TRBD1. V gave up 5 bases and J gave up 8 bases; unmatched junction bases: 8. This CDR3 region has 15 residues. Germline lookup yields CDR1 MGHDK and CDR2 SYGVNS. CDR3 DNA: TGTGCCAGCAGTCCGACAGGGGGCATAGTAGAAAAACTGTTTTTT. Amino acids: CASSPTGGIVEKLFF.

This chain uses TRBV27 with TRBJ1-5; a weak D match, TRBD1 (5 bases). Per germline, CDR1 MNHEY and CDR2 SMNVEV (reference sequence). The V gene lost 0 bases and the J gene lost 3 bases, with 6 bases spanning the gap. CDR3 length: 14 residues. In DNA, the CDR3 is TGTGCCAGCAGTTTATCAGGGGACAATCAGCCCCAGCATTTT. Its translation is CASSLSGDNQPQHF.

The rearrangement links TRBV7-9 to TRBJ2-1; 8 bases match TRBD2. V shed 3 bases and J 5 bases; nucleotides not matched to a gene: 6. Germline V gene sequence: CDR1 SEHNR, CDR2 FQNEAQ (reference sequence). The length of the CDR3 is 15 residues. Written as DNA, the CDR3 is TGTGCCAGCAGCTTGGGCGGGGGGCAAAACAATGAGCAGTTCTTC. It yields the protein CASSLGGGQNNEQFF.

The V and J genes are TRBV13 and TRBJ1-1; D is unresolved. V was shortened by 0 bases and J by 2 bases, with 10 bases between the two germline ends. This CDR3 region has 15 residues. Per germline, CDR1 PRHDT and CDR2 FYEKMQ (reference sequence). CDR3 sequence reads: CASSLGAGGNTEAFF. The CDR3 region has the DNA TGTGCCAGCAGCTTAGGTGCGGGAGGAAACACTGAAGCTTTCTTT. Full variable domain (missing parts from reference TRBV13 and TRBJ1-1): AAGVIQSPRHLIKEKRETATLKCYPIPRHDTVYWYQQGPGQDPQFLISFYEKMQSDKGSIPDRFSAQQFSDYHSELNMSSLELGDSALYFCASSLGAGGNTEAFFGQGTRLTVV.

This chain connects TRBV27 to TRBJ1-1; no clear D gene. The CDR3 length is 13 residues. Germline assignment: CDR1 MNHEY and CDR2 SMNVEV (reference sequence). Trimming pared 6 bases from V and 4 bases from J, leaving 12 bases between. The chain's CDR3 is CASSTRSGTEAFF. CDR3 DNA: TGTGCCAGCAGCACCCGGTCGGGCACTGAAGCTTTCTTT.

The chain carries TRBV29-1 and TRBJ2-2; possible D gene TRBD2, 5 bases. Trimming removed 7 bases at V and 1 base at J, with 13 bases between. CDR3 length: 14 residues. The V gene's germline CDR1 is SQVTM and CDR2 ANQGSEA. The CDR3 DNA is TGCAGCGCTCGGACTCCCGGGAACACCGGGGAGCTGTTTTTT. Its translation: CSARTPGNTGELFF.

V and J are TRBV5-1 and TRBJ2-7; 7 positions match TRBD1. The CDR3 sequence is 15 residues long. Per germline, CDR1 SGHRS and CDR2 YFSETQ. The trim removed 0 bases at V and 0 bases at J, leaving 3 bases unmatched. Written as DNA, the CDR3 is TGCGCCAGCAGCTTGGGACAGGGTTACTCCTACGAGCAGTACTTC. It codes for CASSLGQGYSYEQYF.